This record covers a single T cell receptor beta chain. The antigen is undetermined. This sample was taken from a study of post-analysis software for immune sequencing data. cDNA libraries for TCR beta contained unique molecular identifiers. cDNA molecules numbering 450,000 to 650,000 came from approximately 1 to 10 million T cells. TCRdb reanalysed the PCR reads using MiXCR and keeps one entry per CDR3 protein. The table has about 200,000 distinct CDR3 sequences, about 30% seen once. The ends were cut back, 0 bases at V and 2 bases at J, with 12 bases in the middle. CDR1 SGHKS and CDR2 YYEKEE come from the germline V gene (reference sequence). The CDR3 totals 15 residues. Broader study findings: Higher frequency in patients than in controls was seen for about five TRBV segments, with TRBV5-6, TRBV5-1 and TRBV20-1 among them. F measure showed strong co-clustering of same-batch samples.

Sample: blood. The chain recombines TRBV5-5 with TRBJ2-7; tentatively, D is TRBD1 or TRBD2 (5 bases each). This receptor was obtained from a girl under 18 with multiple sclerosis. The CDR3 spells CASSLAPGPTYEQYF. CDR3 DNA sequence: TGTGCCAGCAGCTTGGCGCCGGGGCCAACCTACGAGCAGTACTTC.